This TCR beta chain stems from a study of cytomegalovirus exposure and HLA in healthy donors. Study-level findings and limits: Some V segments could not be told apart, so they were left out, TRBV6-2 and TRBV6-3 among them. The CMV antigen specificity of a few CMV-associated chains was confirmed through in vitro analysis. Per published accounts, TCR beta sequences correctly predicted the HLA-A and HLA-B alleles of most subjects. Later, TCR association rates were found to vary by HLA locus, highest for DRB1 and lowest for HLA-C.

The PCR employed 60 Vbeta primers together with 13 Jbeta primers. Assay: immunoSEQ multiplex PCR; the TCRdb copy retains only in-frame clones and omits some. The table has around 150,000 clones, 80% seen once. A note on this clone: Its antigen remains unknown.

The CDR3 spans 13 residues. V was trimmed by 5 bases and J by 4 bases, leaving 12 bases between them. CDR1 and CDR2 from the germline V gene are LNHDA and SQIVND (reference sequence). The TCR originated in a man between 25 and 39 years old in good health and CMV-seronegative. This chain links TRBV19 with TRBJ2-7; D possibly corresponds to TRBD1 (5 bases). The sequencing sample was made of PBMCs. CDR3 nucleotide sequence: TGTGCCAGTAGTTCTTCTCAGGGTTACGAGCAGTACTTC. Amino acid sequence: CASSSSQGYEQYF.